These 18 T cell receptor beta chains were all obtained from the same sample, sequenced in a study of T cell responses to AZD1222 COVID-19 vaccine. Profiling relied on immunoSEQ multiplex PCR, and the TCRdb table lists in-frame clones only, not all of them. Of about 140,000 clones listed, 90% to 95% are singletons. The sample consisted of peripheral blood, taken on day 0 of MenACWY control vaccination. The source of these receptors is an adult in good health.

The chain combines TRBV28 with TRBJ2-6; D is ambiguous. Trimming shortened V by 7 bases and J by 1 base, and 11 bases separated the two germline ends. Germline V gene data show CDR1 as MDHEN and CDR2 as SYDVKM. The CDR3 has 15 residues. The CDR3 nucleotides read TGTGCCAGCACCCACGTGAAGTCTGGGGCCAACGTCCTGACTTTC. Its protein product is CASTHVKSGANVLTF.

DNA of the CDR3: TGTGCCAGCAGCCAAGTTGGTGCGAGAGCTTTCTTT. This codes for CASSQVGARAFF. This sequence joins TRBV3-1 (or the pseudogene TRBV3-2) and TRBJ1-1; unclear D gene. Deletions cut 1 base from V and 10 bases from J, with 10 bases between. Germline V CDR1 and CDR2: LGHDT, YNNKEL (reference sequence). The CDR3 has 12 amino acids.

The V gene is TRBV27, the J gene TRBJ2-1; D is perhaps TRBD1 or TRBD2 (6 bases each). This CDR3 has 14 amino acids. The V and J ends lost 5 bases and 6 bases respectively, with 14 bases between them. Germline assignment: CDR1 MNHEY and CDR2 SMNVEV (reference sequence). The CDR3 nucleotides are TGTGCCAGCAGTCTCCAACGGGGGCGCAATGAGCAGTTCTTC. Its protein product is CASSLQRGRNEQFF.

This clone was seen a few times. Here the CDR3 reads CASSLDGTSYYQPQHF. The CDR3 nucleotides read TGTGCCAGCAGCTTGGACGGAACCTCTTACTATCAGCCCCAGCATTTT. V usage is TRBV5-5 and J usage is TRBJ1-5, with D unclear. Germline lookup yields CDR1 SGHKS and CDR2 YYEKEE (reference sequence). CDR3 length equals 16 residues. Trimming removed 0 bases from V and 5 bases from J, with 15 bases in between. Full variable domain (remainder filled in from reference TRBV5-5 and TRBJ1-5): DAGVTQSPTHLIKTRGQQVTLRCSPISGHKSVSWYQQVLGQGPQFIFQYYEKEERGRGNFPDRFSARQFPNYSSELNVNALLLGDSALYLCASSLDGTSYYQPQHFGDGTRLSIL.

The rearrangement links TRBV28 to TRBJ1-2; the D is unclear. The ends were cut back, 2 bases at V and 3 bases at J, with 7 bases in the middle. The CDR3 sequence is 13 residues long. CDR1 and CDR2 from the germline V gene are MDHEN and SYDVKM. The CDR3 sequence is CASSLGGDYGYTF. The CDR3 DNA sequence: TGTGCCAGCAGTTTAGGAGGAGACTATGGCTACACCTTC.

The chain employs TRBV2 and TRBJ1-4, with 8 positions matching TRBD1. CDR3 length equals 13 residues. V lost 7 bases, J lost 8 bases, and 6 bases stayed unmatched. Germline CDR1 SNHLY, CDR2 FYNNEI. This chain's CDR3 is CASTDRVREKLFF. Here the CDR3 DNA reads TGTGCCAGCACGGACAGGGTGAGAGAAAAACTGTTTTTT.

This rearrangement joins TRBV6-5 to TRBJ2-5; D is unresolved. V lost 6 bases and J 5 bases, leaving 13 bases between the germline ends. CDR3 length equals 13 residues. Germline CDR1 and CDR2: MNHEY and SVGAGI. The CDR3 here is CASSLRPRETQYF. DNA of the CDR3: TGTGCCAGCAGCCTCAGGCCCCGGGAGACCCAGTACTTC.

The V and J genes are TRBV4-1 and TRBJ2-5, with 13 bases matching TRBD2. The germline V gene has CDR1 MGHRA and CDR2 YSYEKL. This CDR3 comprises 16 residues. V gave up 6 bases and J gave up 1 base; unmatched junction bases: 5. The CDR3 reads CASRPTSGGAQETQYF. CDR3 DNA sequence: TGCGCCAGCAGACCCACTAGCGGGGGGGCCCAAGAGACCCAGTACTTC.

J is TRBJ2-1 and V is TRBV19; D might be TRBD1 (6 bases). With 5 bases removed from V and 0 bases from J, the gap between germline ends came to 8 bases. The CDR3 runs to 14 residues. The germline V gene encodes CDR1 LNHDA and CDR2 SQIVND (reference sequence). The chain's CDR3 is CASSGQSSYNEQFF. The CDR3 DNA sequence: TGTGCCAGTAGTGGACAGAGCTCCTACAATGAGCAGTTCTTC.

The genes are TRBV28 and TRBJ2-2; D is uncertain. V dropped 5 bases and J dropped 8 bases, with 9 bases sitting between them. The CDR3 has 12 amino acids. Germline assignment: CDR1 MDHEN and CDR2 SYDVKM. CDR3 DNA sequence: TGTGCCAGCAGTAAGACGACGGGGGAGCTGTTTTTT. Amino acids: CASSKTTGELFF.

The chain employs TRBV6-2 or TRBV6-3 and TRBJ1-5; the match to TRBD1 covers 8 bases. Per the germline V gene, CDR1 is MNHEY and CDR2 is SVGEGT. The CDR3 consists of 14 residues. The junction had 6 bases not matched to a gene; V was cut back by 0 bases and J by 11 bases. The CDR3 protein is CASSYSAGGDAQHF. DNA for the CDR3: TGTGCCAGCAGTTACTCGGCAGGGGGCGACGCCCAGCATTTT.

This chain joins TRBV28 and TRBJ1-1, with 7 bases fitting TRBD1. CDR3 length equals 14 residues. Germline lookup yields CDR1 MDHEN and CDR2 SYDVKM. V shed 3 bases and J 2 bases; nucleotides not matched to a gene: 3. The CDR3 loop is CASSFPGGNTEAFF. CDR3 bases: TGTGCCAGCAGTTTTCCAGGGGGAAACACTGAAGCTTTCTTT.

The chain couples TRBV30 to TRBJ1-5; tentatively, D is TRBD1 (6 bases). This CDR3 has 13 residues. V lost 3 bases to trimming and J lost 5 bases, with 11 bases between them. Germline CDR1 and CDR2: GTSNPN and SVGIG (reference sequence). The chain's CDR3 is CAWRRQADQPQHF. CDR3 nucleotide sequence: TGTGCCTGGAGGAGACAGGCGGATCAGCCCCAGCATTTT.

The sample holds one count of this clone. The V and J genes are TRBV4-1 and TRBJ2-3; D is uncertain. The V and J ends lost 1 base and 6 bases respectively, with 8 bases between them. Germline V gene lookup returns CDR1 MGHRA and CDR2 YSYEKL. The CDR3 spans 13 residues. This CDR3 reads CASSQVNGDTQYF. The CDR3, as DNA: TGCGCCAGCAGCCAAGTTAACGGTGATACGCAGTATTTT.

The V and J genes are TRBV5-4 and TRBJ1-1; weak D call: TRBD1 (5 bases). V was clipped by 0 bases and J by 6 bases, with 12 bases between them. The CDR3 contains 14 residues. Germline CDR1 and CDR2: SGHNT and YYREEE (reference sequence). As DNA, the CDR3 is TGTGCCAGCAGCTTGGCCAGGGATGGACCTGAAGCTTTCTTT. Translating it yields CASSLARDGPEAFF.

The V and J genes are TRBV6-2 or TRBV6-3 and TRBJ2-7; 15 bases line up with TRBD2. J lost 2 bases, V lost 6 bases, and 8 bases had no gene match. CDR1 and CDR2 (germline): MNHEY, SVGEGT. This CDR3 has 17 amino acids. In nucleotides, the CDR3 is TGTGCCAGCAGCCGGACTAGCGGGGGGGTCCTCACCTACGAGCAGTACTTC. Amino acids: CASSRTSGGVLTYEQYF.

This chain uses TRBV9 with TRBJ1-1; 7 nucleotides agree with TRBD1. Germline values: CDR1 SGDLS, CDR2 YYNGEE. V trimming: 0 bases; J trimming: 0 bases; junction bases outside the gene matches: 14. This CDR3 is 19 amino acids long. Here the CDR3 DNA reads TGTGCCAGCAGCGTAGGTCTGAGACAGGGAATAGGCATGAACACTGAAGCTTTCTTT. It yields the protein CASSVGLRQGIGMNTEAFF.

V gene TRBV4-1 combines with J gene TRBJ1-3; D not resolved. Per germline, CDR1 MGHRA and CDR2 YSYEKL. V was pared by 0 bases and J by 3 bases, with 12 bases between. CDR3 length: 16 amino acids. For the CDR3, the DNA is TGCGCCAGCAGCCAAGATAGGGCACAGAGTGGAAACACCATATATTTT. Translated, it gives CASSQDRAQSGNTIYF.